One sample yielded the 8 T cell receptor beta chains listed below, sequenced in a study of blood T cell repertoires in COVID-19. Assay used: immunoSEQ multiplex PCR; TCRdb lists only in-frame clones, some missing. This sample yields hundreds of thousands of clones, of which 75% to 90% are seen a single time; 18% belongs to the top ten. The source material was PBMCs or T cells enriched from blood (not recorded which). Source of these receptors: a man aged 35-49 years who had recovered from COVID-19.

This chain uses TRBV29-1 with TRBJ2-1; the D gene is possibly TRBD2 (6 bases). This CDR3 has 14 amino acids. Trimming removed 4 bases at V and 9 bases at J, with 19 bases between. CDR1 and CDR2 (germline): SQVTM, ANQGSEA. The CDR3 sequence: CSVALASAGGEQFF. As DNA, the CDR3 is TGCAGCGTTGCTTTGGCCAGTGCCGGGGGTGAGCAGTTCTTC.

This chain connects TRBV4-1 to TRBJ2-7; the match to TRBD1 covers 10 bases. CDR3 length equals 16 residues. The germline CDR1 and CDR2 sequences are MGHRA and YSYEKL. V was clipped by 2 bases and J by 0 bases; unmatched bases: 4. The CDR3: CASSQSRDRGSYEQYF. The CDR3 DNA sequence: TGCGCCAGCAGCCAATCGAGGGACAGGGGCTCCTACGAGCAGTACTTC.

The chain is built from TRBV10-3 and TRBJ2-5; a weak D match, TRBD1 (5 bases). V lost 4 bases, J lost 4 bases, and 13 bases lay in between. There are 14 residues in the CDR3. The V gene's germline CDR1 is ENHRY and CDR2 SYGVKD. The CDR3, as DNA: TGTGCCATCAGTGGGGCCGACAGAGGAGAGACCCAGTACTTC. It yields the protein CAISGADRGETQYF.

The chain carries TRBV4-2 and TRBJ2-1, with TRBD2 matching over 8 bases. The CDR3 covers 17 residues. The germline CDR1 and CDR2 sequences are LGHNA and YNFKEQ. The ends lost 0 bases at V and 8 bases at J; junction bases unmatched: 12. The CDR3 region is CASSQDPGLGAEDEQFF. As DNA, the CDR3 is TGTGCCAGCAGCCAAGACCCGGGACTAGGAGCGGAGGATGAGCAGTTCTTC.

V gene TRBV7-8 combines with J gene TRBJ1-3; D is ambiguous. The CDR3 loop spans 14 amino acids. From germline, CDR1 is SGHVS and CDR2 FQNEAQ. Trimming took 5 bases from V and 3 from J, leaving 11 bases between them. The CDR3 sequence: CASSQRDFGNTIYF. The CDR3 bases are TGTGCCAGCAGCCAACGAGATTTTGGAAACACCATATATTTT.

A single count supports this clone. This chain joins TRBV29-1 and TRBJ1-2; the match to TRBD1 covers 9 bases. The CDR3 has 12 amino acids. V lost 5 bases and J lost 8; bases outside the gene matches: 6. CDR1 is SQVTM and CDR2 is ANQGSEA in the germline V gene. DNA for the CDR3: TGCAGCGTTCTCCGGGACAGGGAGGGCTACACCTTC. This encodes CSVLRDREGYTF.

The chain couples TRBV19 to TRBJ1-5, with D unclear. Trimming took off 7 bases at V and 2 bases at J, with 12 bases between the two ends. Germline assignment: CDR1 LNHDA and CDR2 SQIVND (reference sequence). This CDR3 has 14 amino acids. CDR3 in amino acids: CASNPGVGNQPQHF. The CDR3 DNA follows: TGTGCCAGTAATCCGGGAGTCGGCAATCAGCCCCAGCATTTT.

The chain links TRBV5-1 to TRBJ2-5, with 10 bases matching TRBD1. V lost 3 bases to trimming and J lost 4 bases; unmatched junction nucleotides: 0. CDR3 length equals 13 residues. Germline CDR1 is SGHRS and CDR2 is YFSETQ. CDR3 DNA sequence: TGCGCCAGCAGCTGGACAGGGGGAGAGACCCAGTACTTC. It codes for CASSWTGGETQYF.